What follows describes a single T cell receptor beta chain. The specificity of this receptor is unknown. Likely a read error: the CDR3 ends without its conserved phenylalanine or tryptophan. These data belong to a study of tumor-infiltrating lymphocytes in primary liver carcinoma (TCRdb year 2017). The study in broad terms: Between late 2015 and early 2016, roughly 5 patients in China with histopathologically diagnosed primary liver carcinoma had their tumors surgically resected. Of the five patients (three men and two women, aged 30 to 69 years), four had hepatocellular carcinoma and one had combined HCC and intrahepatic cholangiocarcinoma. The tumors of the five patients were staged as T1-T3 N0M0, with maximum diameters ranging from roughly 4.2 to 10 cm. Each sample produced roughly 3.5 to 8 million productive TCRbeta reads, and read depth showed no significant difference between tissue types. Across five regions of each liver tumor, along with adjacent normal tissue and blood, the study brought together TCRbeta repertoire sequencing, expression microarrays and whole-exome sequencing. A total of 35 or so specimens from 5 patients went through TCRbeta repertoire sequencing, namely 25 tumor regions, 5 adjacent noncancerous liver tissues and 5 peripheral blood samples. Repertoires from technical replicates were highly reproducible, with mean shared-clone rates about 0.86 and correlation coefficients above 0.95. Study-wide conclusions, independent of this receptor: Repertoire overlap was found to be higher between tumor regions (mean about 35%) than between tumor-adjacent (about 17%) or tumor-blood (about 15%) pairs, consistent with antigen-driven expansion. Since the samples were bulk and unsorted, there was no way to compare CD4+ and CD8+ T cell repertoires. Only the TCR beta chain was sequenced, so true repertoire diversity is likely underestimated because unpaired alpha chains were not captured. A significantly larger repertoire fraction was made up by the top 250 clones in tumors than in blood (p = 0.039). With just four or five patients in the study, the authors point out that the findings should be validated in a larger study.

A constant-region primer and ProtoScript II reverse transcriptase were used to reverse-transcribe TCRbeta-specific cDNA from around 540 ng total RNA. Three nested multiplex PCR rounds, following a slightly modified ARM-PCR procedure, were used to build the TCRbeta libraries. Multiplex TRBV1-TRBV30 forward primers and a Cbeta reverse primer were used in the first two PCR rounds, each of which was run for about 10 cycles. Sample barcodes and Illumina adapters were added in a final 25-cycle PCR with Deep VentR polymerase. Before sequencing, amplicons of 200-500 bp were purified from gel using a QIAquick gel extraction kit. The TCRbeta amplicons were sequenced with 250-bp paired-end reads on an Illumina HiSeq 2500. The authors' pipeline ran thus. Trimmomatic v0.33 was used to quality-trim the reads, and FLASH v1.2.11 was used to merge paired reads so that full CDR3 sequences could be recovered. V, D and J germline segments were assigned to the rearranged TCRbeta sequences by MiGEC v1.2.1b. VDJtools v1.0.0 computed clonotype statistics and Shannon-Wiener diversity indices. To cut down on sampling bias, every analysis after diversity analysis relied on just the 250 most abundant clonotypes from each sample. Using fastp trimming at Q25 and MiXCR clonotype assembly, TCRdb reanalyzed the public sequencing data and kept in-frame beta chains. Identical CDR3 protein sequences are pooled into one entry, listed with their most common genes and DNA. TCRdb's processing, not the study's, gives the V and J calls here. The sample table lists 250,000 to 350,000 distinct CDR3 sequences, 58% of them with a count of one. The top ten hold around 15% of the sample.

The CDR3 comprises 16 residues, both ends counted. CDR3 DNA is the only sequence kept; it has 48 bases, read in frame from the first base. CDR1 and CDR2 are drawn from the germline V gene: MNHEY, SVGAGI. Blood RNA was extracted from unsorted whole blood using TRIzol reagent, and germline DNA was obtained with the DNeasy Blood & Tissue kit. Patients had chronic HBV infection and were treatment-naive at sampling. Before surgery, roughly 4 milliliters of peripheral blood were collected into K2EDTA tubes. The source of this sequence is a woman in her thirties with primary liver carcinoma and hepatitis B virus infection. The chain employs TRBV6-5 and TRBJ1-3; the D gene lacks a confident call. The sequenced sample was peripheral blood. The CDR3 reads CASSYSTISSGNTIYS. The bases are TGTGCCAGCAGTTACTCGACGATAAGCTCTGGGAACACCATATATTCT.